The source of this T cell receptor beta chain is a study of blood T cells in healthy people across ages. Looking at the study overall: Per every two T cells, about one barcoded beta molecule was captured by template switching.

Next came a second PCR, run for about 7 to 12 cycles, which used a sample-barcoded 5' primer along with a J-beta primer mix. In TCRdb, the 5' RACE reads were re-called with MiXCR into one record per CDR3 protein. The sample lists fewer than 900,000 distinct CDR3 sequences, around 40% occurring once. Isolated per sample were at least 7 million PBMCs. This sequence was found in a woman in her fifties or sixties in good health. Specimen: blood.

As DNA, the CDR3 is TGTGCCAGCAGCCGAACCGGGACAGGGTTCAATGAGCAGTACTTC. Its protein product is CASSRTGTGFNEQYF. The chain couples TRBV27 to TRBJ2-1; TRBD1 agrees at 9 bases. The assigned J gene may be wrong: the sequence end matches TRBJ2-7 better. Germline CDR1 MNHEY, CDR2 SMNVEV (reference sequence). The CDR3 consists of 15 residues.